A selection of T cell receptor beta chains follows, all from one sample in a study of blood T cell repertoires in COVID-19. Libraries were prepared by immunoSEQ multiplex PCR; TCRdb keeps only in-frame clonotypes and omits some of them. Found here are around 250,000 clones, around 89% of them singletons; the top ten hold roughly 1.2%. Source material: PBMCs or T cells enriched from blood (not recorded which). Source of these receptors: a woman in her thirties or forties with acute COVID-19. CDR3s include the opening cysteine and the closing phenylalanine or tryptophan. D genes are given only for firm matches. Rows may omit the clone size; those that give it use once, few, many or a size class.

v_call	j_call	d_call	clone_size	cdr3_nt	cdr3_aa
TRBV21-1	TRBJ2-5	-	once	TGTGCCAGCAGCAAAGGACAGACAGAGAACTGCGAGACCCAGTACTTC	CASSKGQTENCETQYF
TRBV5-1	TRBJ1-1	TRBD1	-	TGCGCCAGCAGCTTGGCCCTTGGACAGGGGTGGACTGAAGCTTTCTTT	CASSLALGQGWTEAFF
TRBV18	TRBJ2-1	-	-	TGTGCCAGCTCACCATATCCCAATCCCGGTGAGCAGTTCTTC	CASSPYPNPGEQFF
TRBV4-1	TRBJ1-2	TRBD1	-	TGCGCCAGCAGCCCACAGGGGGCACTCTATGGCTACACCTTC	CASSPQGALYGYTF
TRBV9	TRBJ1-5	-	-	TGTGCCAGCAGCGTAGCCCCCGGGGAGGCCCAGCATTTT	CASSVAPGEAQHF
TRBV9	TRBJ1-1	-	-	TGTGCCAGCAGCGTAGACACTACCTTCACTGAAGCTTTCTTT	CASSVDTTFTEAFF
TRBV6-2/TRBV6-3	TRBJ2-1	-	-	TGTGCCAGCAGTTATACGGGGGGCACGGTCACGAATGAGCAGTTCTTC	CASSYTGGTVTNEQFF
TRBV19	TRBJ2-1	TRBD2	-	TGTGCCAGTAGTATTTTAAAAGCGGGAGCTGAGAATGAGCAGTTCTTC	CASSILKAGAENEQFF
TRBV10-2	TRBJ1-5	-	-	TGCGCCAGCAGTGAGTCTGGCAGCGGCAATCAGCCCCAGCATTTT	CASSESGSGNQPQHF
TRBV27	TRBJ1-3	-	-	TGTGCCAGCCGTGCCAGATTATCTGGAAACACCATATATTTT	CASRARLSGNTIYF
TRBV7-9	TRBJ2-7	-	-	TGTGCCAGCCGGGGGGACAATTCCTACGAGCAGTACTTC	CASRGDNSYEQYF
TRBV5-4	TRBJ2-3	-	-	TGTGCCAGCAGCCTACAGGGAGCAGATACGCAGTATTTT	CASSLQGADTQYF
TRBV19	TRBJ2-2	-	-	TGTGCCAGTAGTATCGGGGAACTCGTTGGCGGGGAGCTGTTTTTT	CASSIGELVGGELFF
TRBV4-1	TRBJ1-1	TRBD1	once	TGCGCCAGCAGCCAAGACTGGACAGGAAGCACTGAAGCTTTCTTT	CASSQDWTGSTEAFF
TRBV27	TRBJ1-1	-	-	TGTGCCAGCAGTGAAATACAGGGTTGGAACACTGAAGCTTTCTTT	CASSEIQGWNTEAFF
TRBV30	TRBJ1-3	TRBD1	-	TGTGCCTGGAGTGGGACAGGGGTCGGAAACACCATATATTTT	CAWSGTGVGNTIYF
TRBV19	TRBJ2-3	-	-	TGTGCCAGTAGCCTTAACAGGGAGCCCACAGATACGCAGTATTTT	CASSLNREPTDTQYF
TRBV7-2	TRBJ1-2	-	-	TGTGCCAGCAGCTCCTACCCCATCGATGGCTACACCTTC	CASSSYPIDGYTF
TRBV25-1	TRBJ1-2	TRBD1	few	TGTGCCAGCAGTGAATGGACAGGAGTTGCCTATGGCTACACCTTC	CASSEWTGVAYGYTF
TRBV7-3	TRBJ2-1	TRBD2	-	TGTGCCAGCAGCTCCCCTACTAGCGCCGGTGAGCAGTTCTTC	CASSSPTSAGEQFF
TRBV28	TRBJ1-5	-	-	TGTGCCAGCAGTTTTTTAAAGGGGGTGTATCAGCCCCAGCATTTT	CASSFLKGVYQPQHF
TRBV28	TRBJ1-1	-	-	TGTGCCAGCAGTTTATCCGGTAGGGGAGCTTTCTTT	CASSLSGRGAFF
TRBV9	TRBJ1-4	-	once	TGTGCCAGCAGCGAGGGGACTGAGGCTAATGAAAAACTGTTTTTT	CASSEGTEANEKLFF
TRBV28	TRBJ2-4	-	-	TGTGCCAGCAGTTTAGTTCCGGGGCTGGGAGGAAACATTCAGTACTTC	CASSLVPGLGGNIQYF
TRBV18	TRBJ1-1	-	-	TGTGCCAGCTCACCAAACCAGGGGAGGAACACTGAAGCTTTCTTT	CASSPNQGRNTEAFF
TRBV27	TRBJ1-6	-	-	TGTGCCAGCAGTTATTGGGAGGGAGCTTCACCCCTCCACTTT	CASSYWEGASPLHF